What follows are 8 T cell receptor beta chains derived from one specimen sequenced in a study of T cell repertoires in cytomegalovirus infection. MiXCR, applied by TCRdb to the reads, yields one record per CDR3 protein. The data show about 570,000 distinct CDR3 sequences, 35% to 50% seen once. No antigens are known for them. Sequencing used cultured PBMCs, obtained from culture after CMV antigen stimulation. These receptors were taken from a human donor in good health (CMV status not recorded). Some clones in this sample may be carry-over from other donors' samples.

V gene TRBV4-1 combines with J gene TRBJ2-5; tentative D call: TRBD2 (6 bases). Germline loops: CDR1 MGHRA, CDR2 YSYEKL. The CDR3 has 14 residues. Trimming shortened V by 0 bases and J by 5 bases, and 10 bases separated the two germline ends. The CDR3 DNA sequence: TGCGCCAGCAGCCAAGATCAAAGCGGGGAGACCCAGTACTTC. Amino acid sequence: CASSQDQSGETQYF.

This chain connects TRBV6-6 to TRBJ2-7, with D unclear. Trimming removed 2 bases from V and 3 bases from J, with 11 bases in between. The germline gives CDR1 MNHNY, CDR2 SVGAGI (reference sequence). This CDR3 is built from 14 residues. The DNA of the CDR3 is TGTGCCAGCAGTTACCCCACTGAAAGCTACGAGCAGTACTTC. Its protein is CASSYPTESYEQYF.

This clonotype appeared many times. The chain is built from TRBV7-2 and TRBJ1-2; D unresolved. CDR3 length: 12 amino acids. The V end lost 0 bases, the J end lost 8 bases, and 7 bases lay between the germline ends. From germline, CDR1 is SGHTA and CDR2 FQGNSA. The CDR3 spells CASSLALSGYTF. Here the CDR3 DNA reads TGTGCCAGCAGCTTAGCGCTTTCAGGCTACACCTTC.

The J gene is TRBJ2-7, the V gene TRBV20-1; no definite D call. CDR1 is DFQATT, CDR2 SNEGSKA, per germline (reference sequence). This CDR3 has 11 amino acids. The V end was cut by 1 base, the J end by 6 bases, with 7 bases between. The chain's CDR3 is CSARGGLEQYF. Written as DNA, the CDR3 is TGCAGTGCTAGAGGTGGCCTCGAGCAGTACTTC.

In its sample, this clonotype was seen a few times. The chain combines TRBV23-1 with TRBJ1-4; D remains ambiguous. TRBV23-1 has ORF status, its function being uncertain. V lost 3 bases and J lost 4, with 12 bases in between. This CDR3 is 15 amino acids long. The CDR3 here is CASSHRRESNEKLFF. The CDR3 DNA follows: TGCGCCAGCAGTCACAGACGGGAGAGTAATGAAAAACTGTTTTTT.

J is TRBJ2-2 and V is TRBV18, with D possibly being TRBD1 (6 bases). Germline V lookup: CDR1 KGHSH, CDR2 LQKENI. The CDR3 sequence is 17 residues long. Trimming stripped 0 bases from V and 6 bases from J, with 17 bases between. The DNA of the CDR3 is TGTGCCAGCTCACCACCTACGGACAGAAAGAGGTCCGGGGAGCTGTTTTTT. It yields the protein CASSPPTDRKRSGELFF.

A word on this clonotype: An end of the junction differs from the germline gene, which may be a read error. The rearrangement links TRBV11-2 to TRBJ2-7; 8 nucleotides align to TRBD1. Germline CDR1 reads SGHAT; CDR2 reads FQNNGV. The CDR3 consists of 15 residues. The CDR3 spells CASGLPGQAAYEQYF. The CDR3 bases are TGTGCCAGCGGCTTACCGGGACAGGCAGCCTACGAGCAGTACTTC.

This clonotype was observed once. This sequence joins TRBV20-1 and TRBJ2-3; D remains ambiguous. The germline V gene encodes CDR1 DFQATT and CDR2 SNEGSKA (reference sequence). The V end lost 7 bases, the J end lost 2 bases, and 13 bases lay between the germline ends. This CDR3 comprises 13 residues. The CDR3 here is CSGLRGVTDTQYF. CDR3 coding DNA: TGCAGTGGTCTGAGAGGCGTCACAGATACGCAGTATTTT.